Listed below are T cell receptor beta chains from one sample, sequenced in a study of blood T cell repertoires in COVID-19. Generated by immunoSEQ multiplex PCR, the TCRdb table keeps only in-frame clones and is missing some. Seen here are almost 250,000 clones, more than 75% observed once, and the top ten hold approximately 6%. The sample taken for sequencing was peripheral blood. Every receptor here comes from a woman over 75 with COVID-19, enrolled during active disease. The CDR3 runs from the conserved cysteine through the conserved F or W. The D gene is left open where the match is weak. Rows may omit the clone size; those that give it use once, few, many or a size class.

>TRBV29-1|TRBJ1-6|-|TRBD1
TGCAGCGCACGAGTGGACAGGGGTGGGAACGATTCACCCCTCCACTTT
CSARVDRGGNDSPLHF
>TRBV2|TRBJ2-3|-|TRBD2
TGTGCCAGCAGTATCCTAGCGGGGGGGCAGGCAGATACGCAGTATTTT
CASSILAGGQADTQYF
>TRBV5-5|TRBJ1-5|-|-
TGTGCCAGCAGCTTGGAGGGGCCGAACCCCCAGCATTTT
CASSLEGPNPQHF
>TRBV19|TRBJ1-2|-|-
TGTGCCACCGAGCCCAACGGTTACTATGGCTACACCTTC
CATEPNGYYGYTF
>TRBV12-3/TRBV12-4|TRBJ2-3|-|-
TGTGCCACCACACCCAGGGTGACAGATACGCAGTATTTT
CATTPRVTDTQYF
>TRBV7-9|TRBJ1-1|-|-
TGTGCCACCAACCCTCCGGGGGGTATGAACACTGAAGCTTTCTTT
CATNPPGGMNTEAFF
>TRBV13|TRBJ2-7|-|TRBD2
TGTGCCAGCAGCCCCCGCGGGGGCTCCTACGAGCAGTACTTC
CASSPRGGSYEQYF
>TRBV3-1/TRBV3-2|TRBJ1-6|-|-
TGTGCCAGCAGCCGCGGAGATTATAATTCACCCCTCCACTTT
CASSRGDYNSPLHF
>TRBV27|TRBJ1-3|-|TRBD1
TGTGCCAGCAGAGAGGACAGGGTAGAATGTGGAAACACCATATATTTT
CASREDRVECGNTIYF
>TRBV3-1/TRBV3-2|TRBJ1-3|-|-
TGTGCCAGCAGCCAATATAACTCTGGAAACACCATATATTTT
CASSQYNSGNTIYF
>TRBV10-3|TRBJ1-2|-|-
TGTGCCATCAGTGATTCCGGGGTTAACTATGGCTACACCTTC
CAISDSGVNYGYTF
>TRBV4-1|TRBJ2-1|-|TRBD1
TGCGCCAGCAGCCAGAGGGACAGCTACAATGAGCAGTTCTTC
CASSQRDSYNEQFF
>TRBV19|TRBJ2-2|-|-
TGTGCCAGTGGGGAGTCAGGCACCGGGGAGCTGTTTTTT
CASGESGTGELFF
>TRBV19|TRBJ1-6|-|TRBD1
TGTGCCAGTAGTTCCACAGGGGCCGCCGGTACACCCCTCCACTTT
CASSSTGAAGTPLHF
>TRBV3-1/TRBV3-2|TRBJ1-5|-|-
TGTGCCAGCAGCCGTATCCGGGGGGTCCATCAGCCCCAGCATTTT
CASSRIRGVHQPQHF
>TRBV6-4|TRBJ1-2|-|TRBD1
TGTGCCAGCATTCAGAGGGGGCGGCACTCATATGGCTACACCTTC
CASIQRGRHSYGYTF
>TRBV5-4|TRBJ2-3|-|-
TGTGCCAGCAGCTTGGTACAGGGGGGGAATACGCAGTATTTT
CASSLVQGGNTQYF
>TRBV19|TRBJ1-5|-|-
TGTGCCAGTGAAACAGGGAAGGGTCAGCCCCAGCATTTT
CASETGKGQPQHF
>TRBV29-1|TRBJ1-1|-|TRBD1
TGCAGCGTGACAGGGGGACAGGGTAACACTGAAGCTTTCTTT
CSVTGGQGNTEAFF
>TRBV27|TRBJ2-7|-|TRBD2
TGTGCCAGCAGTTCGACTAGCGGGGGCCTGTACGAGCAGTACTTC
CASSSTSGGLYEQYF
>TRBV5-1|TRBJ1-3|-|-
TGCGCCAGCAGCTTGGACGGTGGAAACACCATATATTTT
CASSLDGGNTIYF
>TRBV7-9|TRBJ1-1|few|-
TGTGCCAGCAGCCCCACAGGGCTGAACACTGAAGCTTTCTTT
CASSPTGLNTEAFF
>TRBV7-2|TRBJ2-6|-|TRBD2
TGTGCCAGCAGCTTAGGGGCGGGGGCTGGGGCCAACGTCCTGACTTTC
CASSLGAGAGANVLTF
>TRBV6-5|TRBJ1-2|-|TRBD1
TGTACCAGCAGGGCACAGGGGGCGGAGGGCTACACCTTC
CTSRAQGAEGYTF
>TRBV5-6|TRBJ2-3|-|-
TGTGCCAGCAGCTTGTATGATACGCAGTATTTT
CASSLYDTQYF
>TRBV7-9|TRBJ1-5|many|-
TGTGCCAGCAGCTTCGGGGGGCTCCACAGTAAGGATCAGCCCCAGCATTTT
CASSFGGLHSKDQPQHF
>TRBV6-1|TRBJ2-6|-|TRBD1
TGTGCCAGCAGTGAAACAGGGGGCCCTGGGGCCAACGTCCTGACTTTC
CASSETGGPGANVLTF
>TRBV5-1|TRBJ1-1|-|TRBD1
TGCGCCAGCAGACCGGCCGGGACAGGGGAAGCTTTCTTT
CASRPAGTGEAFF
>TRBV6-5|TRBJ1-1|-|TRBD1
TGTGCCAGCAGGGGACAGGGGGCTGGGGACACTGAAGCTTTCTTT
CASRGQGAGDTEAFF
>TRBV27|TRBJ2-5|few|-
TGTGCCAGCAGTCCAATCAGGGGCAGCGAGACCCAGTACTTC
CASSPIRGSETQYF
>TRBV5-8|TRBJ1-5|-|-
TGTGCCAGCACCCTTTTATCTCTGGCCAGTAGCAATCAGCCCCAGCATTTT
CASTLLSLASSNQPQHF
>TRBV6-5|TRBJ2-2|-|TRBD1
TGTGCCAGCAGTTCGGGACAGGGGCCGAGCACCGGGGAGCTGTTTTTT
CASSSGQGPSTGELFF
>TRBV7-2|TRBJ1-6|once|-
TGTGCCAGCAGCTTAGCGGTTCAGGGGACGTCCTATAATTCACCCCTCCACTTT
CASSLAVQGTSYNSPLHF
>TRBV19|TRBJ2-1|-|TRBD1
TGTGCCAGTAGTAGACAGGGAGAGAAAAAGTTCTTC
CASSRQGEKKFF
>TRBV9|TRBJ2-5|-|TRBD1
TGTGCCAGCAGCGTAAAACAGGGGAGTATTCAAGAGACCCAGTACTTC
CASSVKQGSIQETQYF
>TRBV11-1|TRBJ2-3|-|-
TGTGCCAGCAGCTTAGCGTCCCCAGGGGCAGTAGATACGCAGTATTTT
CASSLASPGAVDTQYF
>TRBV27|TRBJ2-1|-|-
TGTGCCAGCACTTCAGCGGGCCCCTACAATGAGCAGTTCTTC
CASTSAGPYNEQFF
>TRBV7-9|TRBJ1-5|-|TRBD1
TGTGCCAGCAGCTCTGGGGGACAGGGGGCGGGTCAGCCCCAGCATTTT
CASSSGGQGAGQPQHF
>TRBV28|TRBJ2-6|-|TRBD1
TGTGCCAGCGGGACAGATTCCGGGGCCAACGTCCTGACTTTC
CASGTDSGANVLTF
>TRBV29-1|TRBJ1-2|-|TRBD1
TGCAGCGTTGAAACGACAGGGGGCGCCTATGGCTACACCTTC
CSVETTGGAYGYTF
>TRBV6-5|TRBJ2-2|-|-
TGTGCCAGCACCTCCCGGGGAACCGGGGAGCTGTTTTTT
CASTSRGTGELFF
>TRBV4-3|TRBJ2-3|-|TRBD2
TGCGCCAGCAGCCAAAACCCCGGGGGGGAGGGTTTCACAGATACGCAGTATTTT
CASSQNPGGEGFTDTQYF
>TRBV19|TRBJ1-2|-|-
TGTGCCAGTAATCAGGTCGGCAGGGACTATGGCTACACCTTC
CASNQVGRDYGYTF
>TRBV18|TRBJ2-7|-|-
TGTGCCAGCTCAATAGGGGCTAGCTACGAGCAGTACTTC
CASSIGASYEQYF
>TRBV5-1|TRBJ1-3|-|TRBD1
TGCGCCAGCAGCCGCGGGACAGTGGTCTCTGGAAACACCATATATTTT
CASSRGTVVSGNTIYF
>TRBV7-2|TRBJ1-2|-|TRBD1
TGTGCCAGCACCCTTAGCCCCGGGACAGCCTATGGCTACACCTTC
CASTLSPGTAYGYTF
>TRBV10-3|TRBJ1-2|-|TRBD1
TGTGCCATCAGGGGGGACAGGGGAGAATATGGCTACACCTTC
CAIRGDRGEYGYTF